One and the same sample provided the 11 T cell receptor beta chains below, sequenced in a study of OX40 agonist ivuxolimab in advanced cancers. TCRdb keeps only in-frame clones here, not all; method: immunoSEQ multiplex PCR. The sample yields about 120,000 clones, more than 80% seen once. Material: CD4+ or CD8+ T cells sorted from blood, obtained in a trial of the OX40 agonist ivuxolimab. These receptors were collected from an adult with an advanced solid tumor such as melanoma, head and neck, liver or kidney cancer.

The count of this clone is one. This chain links TRBV5-1 with TRBJ1-1; D unresolved. The CDR3 extends over 15 amino acids. V gave up 1 base and J gave up 1 base, with 11 bases separating them. Germline V gene data show CDR1 as SGHRS and CDR2 as YFSETQ. In DNA, the CDR3 is TGCGCCAGCAGCTTGATGATGGTGGGGAACACTGAAGCTTTCTTT. It yields the protein CASSLMMVGNTEAFF.

This rearrangement joins TRBV28 to TRBJ2-1; TRBD1 matches 7 bases. V shed 4 bases and J 4 bases; nucleotides not matched to a gene: 7. Per the germline V gene, CDR1 is MDHEN and CDR2 is SYDVKM. CDR3 length: 15 amino acids. The CDR3 spells CASSSTGDSYNEQFF. The CDR3 DNA reads TGTGCCAGCAGTTCAACCGGGGACAGTTACAATGAGCAGTTCTTC.

The gene calls are TRBV11-2 and TRBJ2-6; TRBD1 or TRBD2 may be the D gene (5 bases each). Between the trimmed V and J ends, which lost 3 bases and 2 bases, there was a span of 8 bases. CDR3 length: 15 amino acids. Germline V gene sequence: CDR1 SGHAT, CDR2 FQNNGV. CDR3 in amino acids: CASSFLGAGANVLTF. CDR3 in DNA: TGTGCCAGCAGCTTTTTGGGGGCTGGGGCCAACGTCCTGACTTTC.

This clone was observed a single time. V is TRBV30 and J is TRBJ1-1; weak D call: TRBD1 (6 bases). CDR1 GTSNPN and CDR2 SVGIG come from the germline V gene (reference sequence). The CDR3 is made up of 12 amino acids. The V and J ends lost 0 bases and 9 bases respectively, with 11 bases between them. CDR3 sequence: CAWSVRGAQAFF. CDR3 nucleotide sequence: TGTGCCTGGAGTGTTCGGGGGGCCCAAGCTTTCTTT.

The V gene is TRBV6-1, the J gene TRBJ2-5; D gene ambiguous. V lost 6 bases, J lost 5 bases, and 16 bases lay in between. CDR3 length equals 14 residues. CDR1 is MNHNS and CDR2 is SASEGT in the germline V gene. CDR3 sequence: CASRATGGHETQYF. The CDR3 region has the DNA TGTGCCAGCAGGGCCACGGGTGGGCACGAGACCCAGTACTTC.

The chain combines TRBV7-2 with TRBJ2-2, with D perhaps TRBD2 (5 bases). Germline V gene lookup returns CDR1 SGHTA and CDR2 FQGNSA. V was trimmed by 3 bases and J by 4 bases, leaving 18 bases between them. There are 17 residues in the CDR3. The CDR3 sequence: CASSLEVSQMSTGELFF. In DNA, the CDR3 is TGTGCCAGCAGCTTGGAGGTCTCACAGATGAGCACCGGGGAGCTGTTTTTT.

J is TRBJ1-6 and V is TRBV18, with unresolved D. The CDR3 spans 13 residues. CDR1 and CDR2 from the germline V gene are KGHSH and LQKENI. Between the trimmed V and J ends, which lost 4 bases and 8 bases, there was a span of 9 bases. The chain's CDR3 is CASSQAIDSPLHF. The CDR3 DNA sequence: TGTGCCAGCTCACAAGCAATCGATTCACCCCTCCACTTT.

The V call is TRBV10-1, the J call TRBJ1-1; D is undetermined. CDR1 is WNHNN, CDR2 SYGVQD, per germline (reference sequence). This CDR3 is 13 amino acids long. V gave up 2 bases and J gave up 2 bases, with 6 bases separating them. The DNA for the CDR3 is TGCGCCAGCAGTGAGATACGTAACACTGAAGCTTTCTTT. Its protein is CASSEIRNTEAFF.

This rearrangement joins TRBV29-1 to TRBJ2-7; 10 bases are shared with TRBD1. The CDR3 is made up of 12 amino acids. The V and J ends lost 7 bases and 6 bases, in that order; junction bases with no gene match: 6. Germline CDR1 is SQVTM and CDR2 is ANQGSEA. The CDR3 sequence is CSGRQGAGEQYF. CDR3 in DNA: TGCAGCGGCAGACAGGGGGCTGGCGAGCAGTACTTC.

The chain carries TRBV7-2 and TRBJ1-1; D is unclear. V lost 4 bases and J lost 8, with 17 bases in between. The CDR3 has 14 amino acids. Germline CDR1 reads SGHTA; CDR2 reads FQGNSA. The CDR3 DNA reads TGTGCCAGCAGCTCGCAGGTCTGGCAGGTAGAAGCTTTCTTT. It codes for CASSSQVWQVEAFF.

The chain recombines TRBV30 with TRBJ2-2, with D hard to call. Trimming shortened V by 5 bases and J by 5 bases, and 6 bases separated the two germline ends. This CDR3 has 11 residues. CDR1 GTSNPN and CDR2 SVGIG come from the germline V gene (reference sequence). The CDR3 nucleotides are TGTGCCTGGGGAGTAACCGGGGAGCTGTTTTTT. The encoded protein is CAWGVTGELFF.